One and the same sample provided the 14 T cell receptor beta chains below, sequenced in a study of cytomegalovirus exposure and HLA in healthy donors. In the PCR, 60 Vbeta and 13 Jbeta primers were used. Only in-frame clones appear in the TCRdb table, and some are missing; sequencing was by immunoSEQ multiplex PCR. The table records about 160,000 clones, about 73% of them present only once. The sample comprised PBMCs. The receptors stem from a woman aged 40 to 50 in good health and CMV-seronegative.

The gene calls are TRBV19 and TRBJ1-2, with D unresolved. This CDR3 has 15 amino acids. The germline CDR1 and CDR2 sequences are LNHDA and SQIVND (reference sequence). V lost 5 bases and J 6 bases, leaving 19 bases between the germline ends. The CDR3: CASSYGERSSHGYTF. CDR3 DNA: TGTGCCAGTAGTTATGGGGAGAGAAGTTCTCATGGCTACACCTTC.

Only one count was recorded for this clone. The chain is built from TRBV14 and TRBJ1-6, with 10 positions matching TRBD1. CDR1 and CDR2 from the germline V gene are SGHDN and FVKESK. The CDR3 covers 17 residues. J was trimmed by 4 bases and V by 4 bases; bases with no gene match: 7. CDR3 sequence reads: CASSPGQGWGYNSPLHF. CDR3 in DNA: TGTGCCAGCAGCCCGGGACAGGGGTGGGGATATAATTCACCCCTCCACTTT.

The CDR3 DNA sequence: TGCGCCAGCAACTTTGGGAGTGGGGACATAGAGACCCAGTACTTC. Amino acids: CASNFGSGDIETQYF. The chain uses TRBV5-1 and TRBJ2-5, with D tentatively TRBD1 (6 bases). V was clipped by 6 bases and J by 4 bases, with 19 bases between them. Germline V gene data show CDR1 as SGHRS and CDR2 as YFSETQ. The CDR3 consists of 15 residues.

The chain is built from TRBV4-1 and TRBJ2-4; tentatively, D is TRBD2 (7 bases). The V end was cut by 3 bases, the J end by 8 bases, with 17 bases between. The CDR3 covers 15 residues. The germline CDR1 and CDR2 sequences are MGHRA and YSYEKL. As DNA, the CDR3 is TGCGCCAGCAGCCACCTGAGGGGGGGGGCCCACATTCAGTACTTC. This gives the protein CASSHLRGGAHIQYF.

The chain links TRBV4-1 to TRBJ2-1, with TRBD2 matching over 9 bases. Germline V gives CDR1 MGHRA, CDR2 YSYEKL. Losses at the gene ends were 0 bases for V and 9 bases for J; bases not matched to a gene: 6. The CDR3 is 15 amino acids. This chain's CDR3 is CASSQDGGGAIEQFF. In DNA, the CDR3 is TGCGCCAGCAGCCAAGATGGCGGGGGGGCGATTGAGCAGTTCTTC.

The chain recombines TRBV19 with TRBJ1-2; D possibly corresponds to TRBD1 (5 bases). Germline CDR1 is LNHDA and CDR2 is SQIVND (reference sequence). The germline V and J ends were trimmed by 1 base and 7 bases, with 10 bases remaining between them. This CDR3 is 13 amino acids long. This CDR3 is CASSIAFQGGYTF. The CDR3 bases are TGTGCCAGTAGTATAGCCTTCCAGGGTGGCTACACCTTC. The full variable domain, in which reference TRBV19 and TRBJ1-2 provide the parts outside the CDR3, is DGGITQSPKYLFRKEGQNVTLSCEQNLNHDAMYWYRQDPGQGLRLIYYSQIVNDFQKGDIAEGYSVSREKKESFPLTVTSAQKNPTAFYLCASSIAFQGGYTFGSGTRLTVV.

This clone was found once. V is TRBV11-2 and J is TRBJ1-2, with TRBD1 identical over 7 bases. Germline CDR1 reads SGHAT; CDR2 reads FQNNGV. Trimming took 10 bases from V and 4 from J; bases not matched to a gene: 6. The CDR3 covers 12 residues. The CDR3 bases are TGTGCCACCTGGGACAGTCCCTATGGCTACACCTTC. Residues: CATWDSPYGYTF. The complete variable domain, with remaining parts taken from reference TRBV11-2 and TRBJ1-2, reads EAGVAQSPRYKIIEKRQSVAFWCNPISGHATLYWYQQILGQGPKLLIQFQNNGVVDDSQLPKDRFSAERLKGVDSTLKIQPAKLEDSAVYLCATWDSPYGYTFGSGTRLTVV.

The V gene is TRBV6-1, the J gene TRBJ2-3; 8 positions match TRBD1. The V gene's germline CDR1 is MNHNS and CDR2 SASEGT. This CDR3 spans 14 amino acids. Trimming at V came to 6 bases and at J to 3 bases, leaving 5 bases not matched to a gene. DNA of the CDR3: TGTGCCAGCAGAGACCGGACAGGGACAGATACGCAGTATTTT. Translation gives CASRDRTGTDTQYF.

V and J are TRBV7-9 and TRBJ1-2, with D possibly being TRBD1 (6 bases). Looked up from germline, CDR1 is SEHNR and CDR2 is FQNEAQ (reference sequence). The V and J ends lost 5 bases and 7 bases respectively, with 11 bases between them. There are 12 residues in the CDR3. The CDR3 spells CASSHGRGGYTF. The CDR3, as DNA: TGTGCCAGCAGCCACGGCAGGGGTGGCTACACCTTC.

The genes are TRBV4-1 and TRBJ1-1, with 7 bases lining up with TRBD1. The CDR3 covers 15 residues. Germline V CDR1 and CDR2: MGHRA, YSYEKL. J gave up 2 bases and V 2 bases, and 5 bases lay outside the gene matches. In DNA, the CDR3 is TGCGCCAGCAGCCAACAGACAGGGACAAACACTGAAGCTTTCTTT. It translates to CASSQQTGTNTEAFF.

This chain joins TRBV4-1 and TRBJ2-5, with D perhaps matching TRBD1 (5 bases). This CDR3 spans 17 amino acids. Germline loops: CDR1 MGHRA, CDR2 YSYEKL. V dropped 0 bases and J dropped 3 bases, with 17 bases sitting between them. The CDR3 region has the DNA TGCGCCAGCAGCCAAGATATGGGGCCAGCAGATAAAGAGACCCAGTACTTC. Residues: CASSQDMGPADKETQYF.

This chain uses TRBV7-6 with TRBJ2-7; D gene unclear. Germline values: CDR1 SGHVS, CDR2 FNYEAQ. With 1 base removed from V and 7 bases from J, the gap between germline ends came to 17 bases. This CDR3 has 15 amino acids. In DNA, the CDR3 is TGTGCCAGCAGCTTAGGGCCGACGGTTCCGCGGGAGCAGTACTTC. Its translation: CASSLGPTVPREQYF.

In its sample, this clone was seen a few times. The genes are TRBV7-9 and TRBJ1-1; D call uncertain. CDR3 size: 14 residues. V lost 4 bases to trimming and J lost 4 bases, with 13 bases between them. The germline CDR1 and CDR2 sequences are SEHNR and FQNEAQ (reference sequence). The CDR3 region has the DNA TGTGCCAGCAGCTGGGGTGCTGGAGGCACTGAAGCTTTCTTT. Translating gives CASSWGAGGTEAFF.

The genes are TRBV9 and TRBJ2-5; a possible D gene is TRBD2 (7 bases). The J call may be incorrect, as the DNA end agrees better with TRBJ2-7. Germline CDR1 and CDR2: SGDLS and YYNGEE. CDR3 length equals 17 residues. The CDR3 DNA reads as TGTGCCAGCAGCGTGGGAGGGGGGCGGACTAGCTCCTACGAGCAGTACTTC. Protein: CASSVGGGRTSSYEQYF.